This TCR beta chain comes out of a study of radiation and T cells in renal cell carcinoma. Data came from immunoSEQ multiplex PCR; TCRdb stores just in-frame clones and leaves some out. The top ten clones hold under 15% of a sample with roughly 150,000 clones, 87% of them seen once. Germline loops: CDR1 DFQATT, CDR2 SNEGSKA (reference sequence). The CDR3 runs to 11 residues. Time point of the sample: blood 2 weeks post-SBRT. As for treatment: 15 Gy SBRT to primary tumor, nephrectomy 4 weeks later. Blood was sampled at baseline, 2 weeks and 4 weeks after SBRT. The sequenced sample was blood, obtained from a patient whose treatment included radiotherapy and nephrectomy. This receptor was taken from a woman aged 45-59 years with renal cell carcinoma. The chain uses TRBV20-1 and TRBJ2-7, with unresolved D. The CDR3 DNA is TGCGGAACAGCAAACGCCTACGAGCAGTACTTC. Encoded protein: CGTANAYEQYF.